The following is a T cell receptor beta chain sequence with its context. The antigen is unknown. From the 5' RACE reads, TCRdb called clonotypes with MiXCR, one entry per CDR3 protein. The sample lists under 600,000 distinct CDR3 sequences; about 13% were seen once. This sample stems from a study of T cells after yellow fever vaccination. As for the study in general: SMART-Seq v4 Ultra Low Input handled preparation of low-cell-number fractions.

Trimming pared 5 bases from V and 9 bases from J, leaving 8 bases between. The CDR3 is 11 amino acids. The germline V gene encodes CDR1 SEHNR and CDR2 FQNEAQ (reference sequence). Study outcomes and limitations: Boosting was followed by the reappearance of most primary-vaccination clones (approximately 97% CD4, about 90% CD8).

The origin of this receptor is a man aged 25 to 40 who received the YFV17D yellow fever vaccine. The chain combines TRBV7-9 with TRBJ2-4; tentatively, D is TRBD2 (6 bases). The sample in question was PBMCs, obtained on the day of the yellow fever booster vaccination. The CDR3 nucleotides are TGTGCCAGCAGCACGGGACTCATTCAGTACTTC. As protein: CASSTGLIQYF. Full variable domain (remainder filled in from reference TRBV7-9 and TRBJ2-4): DTGVSQNPRHKITKRGQNVTFRCDPISEHNRLYWYRQTLGQGPEFLTYFQNEAQLEKSRLLSDRFSAERPKGSFSTLEIQRTEQGDSAMYLCASSTGLIQYFGAGTRLSVL.